Listed below are T cell receptor beta chains from one sample, sequenced in a study of blood T cell repertoires in COVID-19. The assay was immunoSEQ multiplex PCR, and TCRdb's table has in-frame clones only and misses some. Here the sample spans about 140,000 clones, around nine tenths being singletons. Sample: peripheral blood. Receptors originate from a woman in her 50s with acute or convalescent COVID-19. Both conserved end residues are part of each CDR3. D genes are given only for firm matches. Size values are once, few and many counts, or a class for expanded clones, and some rows have none.

cdr3_nt: TGTGCCAGCAGCTTAGCGCGAGTCAGGGGTGAAGTAGCTTTCTTT; cdr3_aa: CASSLARVRGEVAFF; v_call: TRBV7-8; clone_size: few; d_call: .; j_call: TRBJ1-1
cdr3_nt: TGCGCCAGCAGCTGGGACAGCACTAGCACAGATACGCAGTATTTT; cdr3_aa: CASSWDSTSTDTQYF; v_call: TRBV5-1; clone_size: .; d_call: TRBD1; j_call: TRBJ2-3
cdr3_nt: TGCGCCAGCAGCTTTCCCCCCCGCGAGGGCAATGAGCAGTTCTTC; cdr3_aa: CASSFPPREGNEQFF; v_call: TRBV5-1; clone_size: .; d_call: .; j_call: TRBJ2-1
cdr3_nt: TGTGCCAGTAGTCGGTACCCCAACAGTGGAGGCACTGAAGCTTTCTTT; cdr3_aa: CASSRYPNSGGTEAFF; v_call: TRBV19; clone_size: .; d_call: .; j_call: TRBJ1-1
cdr3_nt: TGCGCCAGCAGCTTGGGGCTAGCGGGAGCCACCGAGCAGTACTTC; cdr3_aa: CASSLGLAGATEQYF; v_call: TRBV5-1; clone_size: .; d_call: TRBD2; j_call: TRBJ2-7
cdr3_nt: TGTGCCAGCAGCCGAATCGGGGGTTCTAATGAAAAACTGTTTTTT; cdr3_aa: CASSRIGGSNEKLFF; v_call: TRBV14; clone_size: .; d_call: .; j_call: TRBJ1-4
cdr3_nt: TGTGCCAGCAGTTACCTGGACAGGGTTCGTTCACCCCTCCACTTT; cdr3_aa: CASSYLDRVRSPLHF; v_call: TRBV7-9; clone_size: .; d_call: TRBD1; j_call: TRBJ1-6
cdr3_nt: TGCGCCAGCAGCCACGCACCCGGGACAGGGGGCGGGTACGAGCAGTACTTC; cdr3_aa: CASSHAPGTGGGYEQYF; v_call: TRBV4-1; clone_size: few; d_call: TRBD1; j_call: TRBJ2-7
cdr3_nt: TGTGCCAGCTCGCCCGGGACAGGTCCATACGAGCAGTACTTC; cdr3_aa: CASSPGTGPYEQYF; v_call: TRBV18; clone_size: .; d_call: TRBD1; j_call: TRBJ2-7
cdr3_nt: TGTGCCAGCAGTCCCAGGGAGGGTGGACAGCCCCAGCATTTT; cdr3_aa: CASSPREGGQPQHF; v_call: TRBV27; clone_size: .; d_call: .; j_call: TRBJ1-5
cdr3_nt: TGTGCCATCAGTGTGGGGACTAGCGGGGGGGTTTCCTCCTACGAGCAGTACTTC; cdr3_aa: CAISVGTSGGVSSYEQYF; v_call: TRBV10-3; clone_size: .; d_call: TRBD2; j_call: TRBJ2-7
cdr3_nt: TGTGCCAGCTCAACAGAGACAGGGGCCAATCAGCCCCAGCATTTT; cdr3_aa: CASSTETGANQPQHF; v_call: TRBV18; clone_size: .; d_call: TRBD1; j_call: TRBJ1-5
cdr3_nt: TGTGCCAGCAGCCAACTGGGGGCCCCCCAGTATTTT; cdr3_aa: CASSQLGAPQYF; v_call: TRBV3-1/TRBV3-2; clone_size: .; d_call: .; j_call: TRBJ2-3
cdr3_nt: TGTGCCAGCAGTTACTCCGGGGGACGGACTGAAGCTTTCTTT; cdr3_aa: CASSYSGGRTEAFF; v_call: TRBV6-5; clone_size: .; d_call: .; j_call: TRBJ1-1
cdr3_nt: TGTGCCAGCTCACCCGCGGGGACGAACACTGAAGCTTTCTTT; cdr3_aa: CASSPAGTNTEAFF; v_call: TRBV18; clone_size: many; d_call: .; j_call: TRBJ1-1
cdr3_nt: TGCGCCAGCAGCCGACAGGGGCACGAGCAGTACTTC; cdr3_aa: CASSRQGHEQYF; v_call: TRBV5-1; clone_size: .; d_call: TRBD1; j_call: TRBJ2-7
cdr3_nt: TGTGCCAGCAGCCCGCACAGGGGGCGTCTCACTGAAGCTTTCTTT; cdr3_aa: CASSPHRGRLTEAFF; v_call: TRBV2; clone_size: .; d_call: TRBD1; j_call: TRBJ1-1
cdr3_nt: TGCGCCAGCAGTCTTATCAGCACAGATACGCAGTATTTT; cdr3_aa: CASSLISTDTQYF; v_call: TRBV5-1; clone_size: .; d_call: .; j_call: TRBJ2-3
cdr3_nt: TGCGCCAGCAGCCAAACAGGGTCTGGAAACACCATATATTTT; cdr3_aa: CASSQTGSGNTIYF; v_call: TRBV4-1; clone_size: .; d_call: .; j_call: TRBJ1-3
cdr3_nt: TGTGCCTGGAGTTTTAACCCCGGGGGATCTAAAACAGAGACCCAGTACTTC; cdr3_aa: CAWSFNPGGSKTETQYF; v_call: TRBV30; clone_size: once; d_call: .; j_call: TRBJ2-5
cdr3_nt: TGTGCCAGTAGTATAGAGGGAGTTGAAGCTTTCTTT; cdr3_aa: CASSIEGVEAFF; v_call: TRBV19; clone_size: .; d_call: .; j_call: TRBJ1-1
cdr3_nt: TGTGCCAGCAGCCACCGGGACAGGGCCTATAATTCACCCCTCCACTTT; cdr3_aa: CASSHRDRAYNSPLHF; v_call: TRBV21-1; clone_size: .; d_call: .; j_call: TRBJ1-6
cdr3_nt: TGTGCCAGCAGTTTATCATCCGGACAGGACCGAAATTCACCCCTCCACTTT; cdr3_aa: CASSLSSGQDRNSPLHF; v_call: TRBV28; clone_size: .; d_call: TRBD1; j_call: TRBJ1-6
cdr3_nt: TGTGCCAGCAGCCAAGAATCGGCCGGGGGCTACACCTTC; cdr3_aa: CASSQESAGGYTF; v_call: TRBV3-1/TRBV3-2; clone_size: .; d_call: .; j_call: TRBJ1-2
cdr3_nt: TGTGCCAGCAGATCTAGCGGGGGGACCGGGGAGCTGTTTTTT; cdr3_aa: CASRSSGGTGELFF; v_call: TRBV6-5; clone_size: .; d_call: TRBD2; j_call: TRBJ2-2
cdr3_nt: TGTGCCAGCAGTGTAGTCTACGAGCAGTACTTC; cdr3_aa: CASSVVYEQYF; v_call: TRBV25-1; clone_size: .; d_call: .; j_call: TRBJ2-7
cdr3_nt: TGTGCCAGCAGTTACGACGGGGTTTCCGGAGGAGAGCAGTACTTC; cdr3_aa: CASSYDGVSGGEQYF; v_call: TRBV6-5; clone_size: .; d_call: .; j_call: TRBJ2-7
cdr3_nt: TGTGCCAGTAGTTTACAGGGGGTCAATTCACCCCTCCACTTT; cdr3_aa: CASSLQGVNSPLHF; v_call: TRBV19; clone_size: .; d_call: TRBD1; j_call: TRBJ1-6
cdr3_nt: TGTGCCAGCAGCCTAGGGACTTACGGAAACACCATATATTTT; cdr3_aa: CASSLGTYGNTIYF; v_call: TRBV7-9; clone_size: .; d_call: .; j_call: TRBJ1-3
cdr3_nt: TGTGCCAGCTCGTCAGGGGCCGGGGCTAATGAAAAACTGTTTTTT; cdr3_aa: CASSSGAGANEKLFF; v_call: TRBV18; clone_size: few; d_call: .; j_call: TRBJ1-4
cdr3_nt: TGTGCCAGCAGTTTATCTTGGAGGGTCGGACCCGGGGAGCTGTTTTTT; cdr3_aa: CASSLSWRVGPGELFF; v_call: TRBV28; clone_size: .; d_call: .; j_call: TRBJ2-2
cdr3_nt: TGTGCCAGCAGTTACCCCTTTTTAGGGGCTAACTATGGCTACACCTTC; cdr3_aa: CASSYPFLGANYGYTF; v_call: TRBV6-2/TRBV6-3; clone_size: .; d_call: .; j_call: TRBJ1-2
cdr3_nt: TGTGCCAGCAGCTTGGGCGGGGGAGGGTCCTACAATGAGCAGTTCTTC; cdr3_aa: CASSLGGGGSYNEQFF; v_call: TRBV5-4; clone_size: once; d_call: TRBD2; j_call: TRBJ2-1
cdr3_nt: TGTGCCAGCAGCTTAACTGGTCATTACACAGATACGCAGTATTTT; cdr3_aa: CASSLTGHYTDTQYF; v_call: TRBV7-2; clone_size: few; d_call: .; j_call: TRBJ2-3
cdr3_nt: TGTGCCAGCAGCTCACGCGAGGGACTAGCCTACGAGCAGTACTTC; cdr3_aa: CASSSREGLAYEQYF; v_call: TRBV7-9; clone_size: .; d_call: TRBD2; j_call: TRBJ2-7
cdr3_nt: TGTGCCAGCAGTCCGGGACAGGCCCCTCTGGGGGCCCAGTACTTC; cdr3_aa: CASSPGQAPLGAQYF; v_call: TRBV28; clone_size: .; d_call: TRBD1; j_call: TRBJ2-5
cdr3_nt: TGTGCCATCCAAGGCAGGGGAGGGGCAGATACGCAGTATTTT; cdr3_aa: CAIQGRGGADTQYF; v_call: TRBV10-3; clone_size: .; d_call: .; j_call: TRBJ2-3
cdr3_nt: TGTGCCAGCAGCGTAGGTGTAGGGGCCGATACGCAGTATTTT; cdr3_aa: CASSVGVGADTQYF; v_call: TRBV9; clone_size: once; d_call: .; j_call: TRBJ2-3
cdr3_nt: TGTGCCAGCAGCTTGGGGGACAGGGCTGAAGCTTTCTTT; cdr3_aa: CASSLGDRAEAFF; v_call: TRBV5-4; clone_size: .; d_call: TRBD1; j_call: TRBJ1-1
cdr3_nt: TGTGCCAGCGGATCAGGGGGAGCCGGGGAGCTGTTTTTT; cdr3_aa: CASGSGGAGELFF; v_call: TRBV12-3/TRBV12-4; clone_size: .; d_call: TRBD1; j_call: TRBJ2-2
cdr3_nt: TGTGCCACCAGTGATTTGAATTCGGGGGGGCCTTTAAATGAGCAGTTCTTC; cdr3_aa: CATSDLNSGGPLNEQFF; v_call: TRBV24-1; clone_size: .; d_call: TRBD2; j_call: TRBJ2-1
cdr3_nt: TGTGCCAGCAGTTACCGGGGTAAGGGCACAGATACGCAGTATTTT; cdr3_aa: CASSYRGKGTDTQYF; v_call: TRBV6-5; clone_size: .; d_call: .; j_call: TRBJ2-3
cdr3_nt: TGTGCCAGCAGCTTAGAGGGAAATGTACTCACACCGACAGACTACACCTTC; cdr3_aa: CASSLEGNVLTPTDYTF; v_call: TRBV7-2; clone_size: .; d_call: .; j_call: TRBJ1-2
cdr3_nt: TGTGCCAGCAGCGGGCCTAGCGGGAGGGCCGGCTACAATGAGCAGTTCTTC; cdr3_aa: CASSGPSGRAGYNEQFF; v_call: TRBV7-3; clone_size: few; d_call: TRBD2; j_call: TRBJ2-1
cdr3_nt: TGTGCCAGTAACCTCCGGGACTCCAACACAGATACGCAGTATTTT; cdr3_aa: CASNLRDSNTDTQYF; v_call: TRBV7-6; clone_size: once; d_call: .; j_call: TRBJ2-3
cdr3_nt: TGCGCCAGCAGCTTGGAAGGGGGGGTCGAGACCCAGTACTTC; cdr3_aa: CASSLEGGVETQYF; v_call: TRBV5-1; clone_size: .; d_call: .; j_call: TRBJ2-5